Sequencing of this TCR beta chain was carried out in a study of blood T cell repertoires in COVID-19. Study context: Sites in the United States, Italy and Spain provided acute and convalescent COVID-19 samples.

Trimming took off 3 bases at V and 8 bases at J, with 10 bases between the two ends. The CDR3 runs to 12 residues. Germline CDR1 is LGHDT and CDR2 is YNNKEL (reference sequence). During active infection, Seattle patients enrolled and were then monitored through disease. The repertoire was sequenced with immunoSEQ multiplex PCR; TCRdb's copy has only in-frame clones and lacks some. Of 350,000 to 450,000 clones in the sample, about 91% are singletons; the top ten hold approximately 1.5%. Sequenced material: peripheral blood. The sequence came from a middle-aged woman with COVID-19, enrolled during active disease. The gene calls are TRBV3-1 (or the pseudogene TRBV3-2) and TRBJ1-2; no reliable D call. The CDR3 sequence is CASSHSAGGYTF. The CDR3 DNA is TGTGCCAGCAGCCATTCGGCGGGAGGCTACACCTTC.